This TCR beta chain originates from a study of cytomegalovirus exposure and HLA in healthy donors. The CDR3 covers 16 residues. Trimming at V came to 4 bases and at J to 4 bases, leaving 13 bases not matched to a gene. Germline V gives CDR1 MGHRA, CDR2 YSYEKL. PCR primers comprised 60 Vbeta and 13 Jbeta primers. Assay: immunoSEQ multiplex PCR; the TCRdb copy retains only in-frame clones and omits some. The sample holds some 41,000 clones. Regarding this clone: The antigen is undetermined.

Study observations and caveats: The study flagged some 170 TCR beta chains as cytomegalovirus-associated. TCR beta V- and J-gene trimming was later associated with a missense DCLRE1C variant. Later on, an analysis showed TCR association rates differing by HLA locus, with DRB1 the most and HLA-C the fewest.

The V gene is TRBV4-1, the J gene TRBJ2-7; 7 bases fit TRBD1. The sequencing sample was made of PBMCs. The TCR comes from a man aged 30-40 years in good health and CMV-seronegative. The CDR3 region has the DNA TGCGCCAGCAGCCGGATCTTAGTAGGACAGGAGTACGAGCAGTACTTC. Its translation: CASSRILVGQEYEQYF.